Listed below are T cell receptor beta chains from one sample, sequenced in a study of T-cell reconstitution after alpha-beta-depleted transplantation in children. TCRdb redid the calling of the PCR reads with MiXCR, one entry per CDR3 protein. The repertoire includes roughly 570,000 distinct CDR3 sequences, over 20% of them detected once, and under 45% sits in the top ten. The source was PBMCs, collected before TCRalphabeta/CD19-depleted stem cell transplant. The receptors originated from a boy under two years old with Wiskott-Aldrich syndrome, due to receive a stem cell transplant. CDR3s leave out the opening cysteine and the closing phenylalanine or tryptophan.

V gene	J gene	CDR3 length	CDR3 protein
TRBV5-1	TRBJ2-1	13	ASSVTSGSVNEQF
TRBV5-1	TRBJ1-1	12	ASSFLGAGTEAF
TRBV5-1	TRBJ2-5	14	ASSSYTAGVGETQY
TRBV24-1	TRBJ2-3	13	ATSDPASRTDTQY
TRBV28	TRBJ2-7	10	AAGLADVEQY
TRBV15	TRBJ1-4	11	ATSRAGNEKLF
TRBV14	TRBJ1-2	11	ASSLGSHYGYT
TRBV20-1	TRBJ2-7	10	SARTSPYEQY
TRBV4-2	TRBJ1-6	12	ASSPLGGDSPLH
TRBV5-1	TRBJ2-1	10	ATNLGFGEQF
TRBV7-2	TRBJ2-1	15	ASSQLYTLWSYNEQF
TRBV5-1	TRBJ2-3	16	ASSLARLAGGGPDTQY
TRBV10-3	TRBJ1-3	11	AITWGVGNTIY
TRBV11-1	TRBJ2-1	16	ASSSKPKRALRYNEQF
TRBV5-1	TRBJ2-1	12	ASARDGSYNEQF
TRBV5-1	TRBJ2-5	14	ASSLANGGAGETQY
TRBV28	TRBJ2-3	7	VVPDTQY
TRBV11-2	TRBJ2-4	13	ASSTSWVAKNIQY
TRBV11-3	TRBJ2-2	11	ASSPTVTGELF
TRBV5-1	TRBJ2-3	17	ASSLEGQMNSVGTDTQY
TRBV12-3/TRBV12-4	TRBJ2-2	13	ASSLVPVGTGELF
TRBV6-1	TRBJ2-2	16	ASSHRSEGGVRTGELF
TRBV20-1	TRBJ2-7	13	SASLDRAVFYEQY
TRBV5-1	TRBJ2-7	13	ASSLEGGMSYEQY
TRBV30	TRBJ2-3	13	AWSVSRSRTDTQY
TRBV27	TRBJ1-6	16	ASSTTTGARIHNSPLH
TRBV20-1	TRBJ2-3	12	SARLLAALDTQY
TRBV20-1	TRBJ2-3	15	SASGGLAGTSTDTQY
TRBV20-1	TRBJ1-2	12	SARSWGVYYGYT
TRBV19	TRBJ1-4	13	ASAGTGGKREKLF
TRBV5-6	TRBJ2-1	13	ASSLFEFRRNEQF
TRBV6-5	TRBJ2-4	12	ASSLLAHKNIQY